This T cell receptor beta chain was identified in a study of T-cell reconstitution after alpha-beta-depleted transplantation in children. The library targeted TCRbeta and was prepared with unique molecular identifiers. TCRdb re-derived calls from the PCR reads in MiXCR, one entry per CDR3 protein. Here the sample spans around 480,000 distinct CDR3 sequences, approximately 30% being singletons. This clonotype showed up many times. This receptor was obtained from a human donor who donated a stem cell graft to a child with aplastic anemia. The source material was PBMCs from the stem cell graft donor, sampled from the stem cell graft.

The chain's CDR3 is CASSGTEVYNEQFF. The CDR3 region has the DNA TGTGCCAGCAGTGGGACAGAAGTCTACAATGAGCAGTTCTTC. The genes are TRBV12-3 or TRBV12-4 and TRBJ2-1, with TRBD1 matching over 7 bases. With V trimmed by 5 bases and J by 3 bases, 4 bases remained unmatched. This CDR3 contains 14 residues.